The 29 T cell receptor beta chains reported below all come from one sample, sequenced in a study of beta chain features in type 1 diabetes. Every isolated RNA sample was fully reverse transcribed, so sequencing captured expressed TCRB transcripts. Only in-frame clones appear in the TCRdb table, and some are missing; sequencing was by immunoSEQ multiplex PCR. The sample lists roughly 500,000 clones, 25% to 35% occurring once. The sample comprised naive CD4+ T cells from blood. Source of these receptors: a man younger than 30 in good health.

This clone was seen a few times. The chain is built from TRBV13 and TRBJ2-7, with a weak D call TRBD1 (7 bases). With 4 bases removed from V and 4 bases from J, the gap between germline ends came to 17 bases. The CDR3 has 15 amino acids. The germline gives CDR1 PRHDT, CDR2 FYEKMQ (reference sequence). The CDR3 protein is CASSSSQGRNYEQYF. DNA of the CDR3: TGTGCCAGCAGCTCCTCACAGGGGAGGAATTACGAGCAGTACTTC.

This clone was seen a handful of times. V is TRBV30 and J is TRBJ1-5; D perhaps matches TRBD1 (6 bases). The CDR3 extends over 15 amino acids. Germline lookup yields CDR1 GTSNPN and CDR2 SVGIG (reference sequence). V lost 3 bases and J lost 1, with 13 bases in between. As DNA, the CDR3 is TGTGCCTGGAGGGGTACAGGGTTAAGCAATCAGCCCCAGCATTTT. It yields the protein CAWRGTGLSNQPQHF.

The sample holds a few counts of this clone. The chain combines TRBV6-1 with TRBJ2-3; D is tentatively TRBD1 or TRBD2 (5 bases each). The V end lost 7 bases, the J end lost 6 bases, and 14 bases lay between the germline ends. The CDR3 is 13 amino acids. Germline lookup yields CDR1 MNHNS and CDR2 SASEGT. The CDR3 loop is CASTRIGGDTQYF. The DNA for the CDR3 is TGTGCCAGCACCCGAATTGGGGGTGATACGCAGTATTTT.

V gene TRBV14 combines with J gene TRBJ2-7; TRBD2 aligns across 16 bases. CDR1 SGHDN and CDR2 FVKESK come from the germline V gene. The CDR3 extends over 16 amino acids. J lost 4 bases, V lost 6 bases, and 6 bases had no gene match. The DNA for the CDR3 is TGTGCCAGCAGAGGGACTAGCGGGAGGGCCGGGTACGAGCAGTACTTC. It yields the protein CASRGTSGRAGYEQYF.

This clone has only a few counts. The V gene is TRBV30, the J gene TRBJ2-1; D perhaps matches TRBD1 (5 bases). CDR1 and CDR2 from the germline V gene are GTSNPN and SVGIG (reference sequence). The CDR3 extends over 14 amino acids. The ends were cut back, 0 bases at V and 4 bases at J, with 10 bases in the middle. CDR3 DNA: TGTGCCTGGAGTGTAGGGGCTAGTTACAATGAGCAGTTCTTC. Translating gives CAWSVGASYNEQFF.

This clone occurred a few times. CDR3: CAWRKRGLAGQETQYF. CDR3 nucleotides: TGTGCCTGGAGAAAGCGGGGACTAGCGGGCCAAGAGACCCAGTACTTC. V gene TRBV30 combines with J gene TRBJ2-5; the match to TRBD2 covers 12 bases. Trimming took 3 bases from V and 1 from J; bases not matched to a gene: 6. Germline V gene lookup returns CDR1 GTSNPN and CDR2 SVGIG (reference sequence). The CDR3 has 16 amino acids.

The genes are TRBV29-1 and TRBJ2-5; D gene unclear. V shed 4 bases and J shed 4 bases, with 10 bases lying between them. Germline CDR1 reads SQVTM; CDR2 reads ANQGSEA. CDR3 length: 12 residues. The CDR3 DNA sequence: TGCAGCGTTGTGGGGATTTTAGAGACCCAGTACTTC. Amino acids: CSVVGILETQYF. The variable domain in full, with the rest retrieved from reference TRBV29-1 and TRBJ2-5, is SAVISQKPSRDICQRGTSLTIQCQVDSQVTMMFWYRQQPGQSLTLIATANQGSEATYESGFVIDKFPISRPNLTFSTLTVSNMSPEDSSIYLCSVVGILETQYFGPGTRLLVL.

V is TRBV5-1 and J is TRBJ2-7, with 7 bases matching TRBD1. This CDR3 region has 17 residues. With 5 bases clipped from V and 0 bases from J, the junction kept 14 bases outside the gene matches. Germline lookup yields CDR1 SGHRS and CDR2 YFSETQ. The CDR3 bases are TGCGCCAGCAGTTCCGTACGTGGGACAGCGAGCTCCTACGAGCAGTACTTC. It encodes CASSSVRGTASSYEQYF.

The CDR3 protein is CAWSAGLKLSTDTQYF. In nucleotides, the CDR3 is TGTGCCTGGAGCGCCGGGCTGAAACTTAGCACAGATACGCAGTATTTT. The V and J genes are TRBV30 and TRBJ2-3; D unclear. The CDR3 is 16 residues long. Germline V gene sequence: CDR1 GTSNPN, CDR2 SVGIG (reference sequence). V lost 3 bases, J lost 0 bases, and 16 bases lay in between.

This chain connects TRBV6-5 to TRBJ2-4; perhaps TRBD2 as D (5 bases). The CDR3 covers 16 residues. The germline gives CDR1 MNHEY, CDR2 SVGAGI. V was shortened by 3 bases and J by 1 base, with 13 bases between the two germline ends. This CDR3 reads CASSYISGVAKNIQYF. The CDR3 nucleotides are TGTGCCAGCAGTTATATTTCCGGGGTGGCCAAAAACATTCAGTACTTC.

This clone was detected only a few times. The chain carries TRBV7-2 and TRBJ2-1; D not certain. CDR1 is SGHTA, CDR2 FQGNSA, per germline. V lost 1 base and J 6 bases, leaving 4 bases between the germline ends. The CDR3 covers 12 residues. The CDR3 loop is CASSLVFNEQFF. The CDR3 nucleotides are TGTGCCAGCAGCTTAGTTTTCAATGAGCAGTTCTTC.

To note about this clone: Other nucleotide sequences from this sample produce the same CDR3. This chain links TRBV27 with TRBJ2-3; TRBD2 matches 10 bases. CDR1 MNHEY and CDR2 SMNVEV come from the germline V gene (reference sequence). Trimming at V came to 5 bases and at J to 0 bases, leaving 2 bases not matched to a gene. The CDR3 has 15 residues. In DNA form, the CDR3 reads TGTGCCAGCAGTCGGACTAGCGGTAGCACAGATACGCAGTATTTT. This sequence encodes CASSRTSGSTDTQYF.

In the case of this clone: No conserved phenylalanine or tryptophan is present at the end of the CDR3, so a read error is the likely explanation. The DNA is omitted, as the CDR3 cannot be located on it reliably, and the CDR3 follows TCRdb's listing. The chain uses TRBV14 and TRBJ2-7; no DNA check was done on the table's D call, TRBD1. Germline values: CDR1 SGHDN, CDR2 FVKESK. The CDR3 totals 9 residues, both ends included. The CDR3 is CASSQVDRD.

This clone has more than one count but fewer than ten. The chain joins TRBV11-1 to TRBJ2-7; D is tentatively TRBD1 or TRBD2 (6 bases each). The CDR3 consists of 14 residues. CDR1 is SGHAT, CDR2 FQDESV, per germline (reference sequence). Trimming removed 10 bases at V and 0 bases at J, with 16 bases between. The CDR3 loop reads CATGGTWSSYEQYF. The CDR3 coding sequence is TGTGCCACCGGGGGCACCTGGAGCTCCTACGAGCAGTACTTC.

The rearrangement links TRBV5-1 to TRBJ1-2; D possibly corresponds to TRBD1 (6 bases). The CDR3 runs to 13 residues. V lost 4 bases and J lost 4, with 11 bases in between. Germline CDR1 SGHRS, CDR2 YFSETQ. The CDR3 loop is CASSGGQSYGYTF. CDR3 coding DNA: TGCGCCAGCAGCGGCGGACAGAGCTATGGCTACACCTTC.

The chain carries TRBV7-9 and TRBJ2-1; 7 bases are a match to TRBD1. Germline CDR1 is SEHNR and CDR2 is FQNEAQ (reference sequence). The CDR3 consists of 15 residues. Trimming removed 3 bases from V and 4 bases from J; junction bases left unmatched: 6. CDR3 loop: CASSFPGTVYNEQFF. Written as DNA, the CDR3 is TGTGCCAGCAGCTTCCCCGGGACAGTATACAATGAGCAGTTCTTC. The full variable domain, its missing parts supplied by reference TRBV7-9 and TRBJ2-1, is DTGVSQNPRHKITKRGQNVTFRCDPISEHNRLYWYRQTLGQGPEFLTYFQNEAQLEKSRLLSDRFSAERPKGSFSTLEIQRTEQGDSAMYLCASSFPGTVYNEQFFGPGTRLTVL.

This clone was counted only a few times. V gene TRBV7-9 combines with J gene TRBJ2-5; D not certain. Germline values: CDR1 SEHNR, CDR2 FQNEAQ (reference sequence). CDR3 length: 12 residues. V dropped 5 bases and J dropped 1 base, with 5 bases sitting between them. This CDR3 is CASSRPQETQYF. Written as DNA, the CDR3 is TGTGCCAGCAGCCGACCCCAAGAGACCCAGTACTTC.

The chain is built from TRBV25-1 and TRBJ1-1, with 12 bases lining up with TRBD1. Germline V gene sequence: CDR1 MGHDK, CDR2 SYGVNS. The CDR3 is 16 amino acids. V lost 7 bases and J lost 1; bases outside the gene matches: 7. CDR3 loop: CASKQAGQGANTEAFF. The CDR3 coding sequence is TGTGCCAGCAAGCAAGCGGGACAGGGGGCGAACACTGAAGCTTTCTTT.

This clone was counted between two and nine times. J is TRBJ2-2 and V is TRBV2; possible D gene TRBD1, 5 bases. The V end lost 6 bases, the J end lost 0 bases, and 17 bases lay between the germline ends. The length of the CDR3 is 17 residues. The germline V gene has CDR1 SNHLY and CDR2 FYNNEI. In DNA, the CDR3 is TGTGCCAGCAGAGTGATGGGGCCCGGGTCGAACACCGGGGAGCTGTTTTTT. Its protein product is CASRVMGPGSNTGELFF.

In DNA form, the CDR3 reads TGCGCCAGCAGCTGGACTAGCGGGAGTCTTAGGGATGAGCAGTTCTTC. This sequence encodes CASSWTSGSLRDEQFF. J is TRBJ2-1 and V is TRBV5-1, with TRBD2 matching 13 bases. Trimming removed 3 bases from V and 8 bases from J; junction bases left unmatched: 8. CDR3 size: 16 residues. Germline V gives CDR1 SGHRS, CDR2 YFSETQ.

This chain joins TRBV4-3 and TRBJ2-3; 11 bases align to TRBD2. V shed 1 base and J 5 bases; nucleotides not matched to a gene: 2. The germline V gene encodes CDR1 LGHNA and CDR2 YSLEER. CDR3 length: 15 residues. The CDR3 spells CASSQAGTSGDTQYF. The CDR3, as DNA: TGCGCCAGCAGCCAAGCCGGGACTAGCGGAGATACGCAGTATTTT.

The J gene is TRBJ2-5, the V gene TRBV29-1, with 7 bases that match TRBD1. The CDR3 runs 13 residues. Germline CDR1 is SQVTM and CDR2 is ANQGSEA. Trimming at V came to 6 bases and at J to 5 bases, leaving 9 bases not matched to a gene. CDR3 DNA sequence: TGCAGCGTCCACAGGGGTGTAAGGGAGACCCAGTACTTC. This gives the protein CSVHRGVRETQYF.

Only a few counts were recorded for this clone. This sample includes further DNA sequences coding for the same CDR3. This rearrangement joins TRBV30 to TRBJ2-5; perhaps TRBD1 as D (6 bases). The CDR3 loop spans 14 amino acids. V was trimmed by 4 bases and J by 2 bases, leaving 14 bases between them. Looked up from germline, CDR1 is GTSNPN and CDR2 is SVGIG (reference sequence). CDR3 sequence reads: CAWTGLTGQETQYF. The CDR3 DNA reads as TGTGCCTGGACTGGGTTGACAGGACAAGAGACCCAGTACTTC.

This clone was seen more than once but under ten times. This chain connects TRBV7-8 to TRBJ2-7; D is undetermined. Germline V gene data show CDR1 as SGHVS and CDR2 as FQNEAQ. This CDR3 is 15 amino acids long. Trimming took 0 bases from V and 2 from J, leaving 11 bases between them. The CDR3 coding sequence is TGTGCCAGCAGCTTAGCAGGTCCCGTAACCTACGAGCAGTACTTC. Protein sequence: CASSLAGPVTYEQYF.

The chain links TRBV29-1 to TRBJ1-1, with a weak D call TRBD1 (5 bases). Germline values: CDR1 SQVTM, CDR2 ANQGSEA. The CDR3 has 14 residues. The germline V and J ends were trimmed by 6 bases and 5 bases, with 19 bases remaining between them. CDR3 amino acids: CSVLDRSGWTEAFF. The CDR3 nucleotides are TGCAGCGTCCTTGATCGGTCAGGGTGGACTGAAGCTTTCTTT.

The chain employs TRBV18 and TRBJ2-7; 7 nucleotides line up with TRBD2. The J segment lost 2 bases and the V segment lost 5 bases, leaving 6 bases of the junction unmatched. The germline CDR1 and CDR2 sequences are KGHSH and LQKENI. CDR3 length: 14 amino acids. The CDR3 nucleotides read TGTGCCAGCTCATCCGGACTAGGGACCTACGAGCAGTACTTC. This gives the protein CASSSGLGTYEQYF.

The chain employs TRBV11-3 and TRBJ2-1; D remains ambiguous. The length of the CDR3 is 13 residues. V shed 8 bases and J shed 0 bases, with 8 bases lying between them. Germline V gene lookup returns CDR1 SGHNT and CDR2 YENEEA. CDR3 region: CASARSSYNEQFF. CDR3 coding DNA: TGTGCCAGCGCAAGGAGCTCCTACAATGAGCAGTTCTTC.

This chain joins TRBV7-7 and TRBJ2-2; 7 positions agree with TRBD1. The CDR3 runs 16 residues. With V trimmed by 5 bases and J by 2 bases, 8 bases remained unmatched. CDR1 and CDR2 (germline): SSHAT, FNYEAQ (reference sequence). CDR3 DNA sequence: TGTGCCAGCAGCCCTCAGGGGACAGTAAACACCGGGGAGCTGTTTTTT. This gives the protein CASSPQGTVNTGELFF.

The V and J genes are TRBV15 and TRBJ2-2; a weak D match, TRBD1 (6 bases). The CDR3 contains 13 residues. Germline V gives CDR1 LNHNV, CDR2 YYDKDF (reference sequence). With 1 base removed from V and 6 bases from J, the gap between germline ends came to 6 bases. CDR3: CATSRAGAGELFF. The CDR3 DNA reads TGTGCCACCAGCAGAGCAGGGGCCGGGGAGCTGTTTTTT. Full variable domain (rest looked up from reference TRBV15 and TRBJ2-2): DAMVIQNPRYQVTQFGKPVTLSCSQTLNHNVMYWYQQKSSQAPKLLFHYYDKDFNNEADTPDNFQSRRPNTSFCFLDIRSPGLGDTAMYLCATSRAGAGELFFGEGSRLTVL.